This is a list of T cell receptor beta chains from one sample in a study of beta chain features in type 1 diabetes. The method was immunoSEQ multiplex PCR; TCRdb's version includes in-frame clones alone and lacks a portion of them. The sample carries 600,000 to 650,000 clones, roughly 15% recorded once. The specimen sequenced was naive CD4+ T cells from blood. These TCRs come from a man younger than 30 in good health. Each CDR3 is given with its conserved first and last residue. Fields, in order: clone size, D gene, J gene, V gene, CDR3 DNA, CDR3 protein. A D gene is named only where the DNA matches it firmly. Part of the rows lack a size; the others show once, few, many or a class for expanded clones.

few | TRBD2 | TRBJ2-7 | TRBV4-1 | TGCGCCAGCAGCCACCCATCTAGCGGGAGCTACGAGCAGTACTTC | CASSHPSSGSYEQYF
. | TRBD1 | TRBJ1-5 | TRBV5-6 | TGTGCCAGCAGCGACACAGGGGGCGGCAATCAGCCCCAGCATTTT | CASSDTGGGNQPQHF
. | . | TRBJ2-1 | TRBV18 | TGTGCCAGCTCACCTGGACATTCCTACAATGAGCAGTTCTTC | CASSPGHSYNEQFF
few | . | TRBJ1-1 | TRBV28 | TGTGCCAGCAGTTTACAGCTTGAAGCTTTCTTT | CASSLQLEAFF
few | TRBD2 | TRBJ2-7 | TRBV29-1 | TGCAGCGTTGCAGCGGGGGGCGCCTACGAGCAGTACTTC | CSVAAGGAYEQYF
. | TRBD1 | TRBJ2-7 | TRBV2 | TGTGCCAGCGAGAGACAGGGTTTATACGAGCAGTACTTC | CASERQGLYEQYF
. | . | TRBJ1-2 | TRBV7-2 | TGTGCCAGCAGCCAAGTCGGGGCCAACCTGTTGGGCTACACCTTC | CASSQVGANLLGYTF
. | . | TRBJ2-3 | TRBV9 | TGTGCCAGCAGCGTAGGAGGGAGAAGCACAGATACGCAGTATTTT | CASSVGGRSTDTQYF
few | TRBD2 | TRBJ2-2 | TRBV28 | TGTGCCGGAGGAGGCGGGGGGAAGGCCGGGGAGCTGTTTTTT | CAGGGGGKAGELFF
. | . | TRBJ1-1 | TRBV5-1 | TGCGCCAGCAGGACACCGTACACTGAAGCTTTCTTT | CASRTPYTEAFF
. | . | TRBJ1-1 | TRBV29-1 | TGCAGCGGGGAGAGGTCTTTGAACACTGAAGCTTTCTTT | CSGERSLNTEAFF
few | TRBD1 | TRBJ2-7 | TRBV6-5 | TGTGCCAGCAGTTACTCTGTAGGGACAGAGACCGAGCAGTACTTC | CASSYSVGTETEQYF
few | . | TRBJ2-7 | TRBV7-9 | TGTGCCAGCAGCTTAGCGGCTACCGCCTACGAGCAGTACTTC | CASSLAATAYEQYF
. | . | TRBJ2-5 | TRBV11-2 | TGTGCCAGCAGCTTTGGCAGCTCCCAAGAGACCCAGTACTTC | CASSFGSSQETQYF
few | TRBD1 | TRBJ2-2 | TRBV2 | TGTGCCAGCATCCCGGACAGGGGGCTGACCGGGGAGCTGTTTTTT | CASIPDRGLTGELFF
. | TRBD1 | TRBJ2-5 | TRBV4-1 | TGCGCCAGCAGCCAAGATCGGACAGGGGGCTTAGAGACCCAGTACTTC | CASSQDRTGGLETQYF
. | TRBD1 | TRBJ1-2 | TRBV14 | TGTGCCAGCAGCGGGACAGCCGCTAACTATGGCTACACCTTC | CASSGTAANYGYTF
. | . | TRBJ2-7 | TRBV18 | TGTGCCAGCTCACTCGACAGGAGCTCCTACGAGCAGTACTTC | CASSLDRSSYEQYF
. | . | TRBJ1-2 | TRBV4-2 | TGTGCCAGCAGCCCCTCCGTGGCAGGAGGGTGGTATGGCTACACCTTC | CASSPSVAGGWYGYTF
. | TRBD1 | TRBJ1-5 | TRBV7-2 | TGTGCCAGCAACCAAGGGGACAGGGATGGGGATCAGCCCCAGCATTTT | CASNQGDRDGDQPQHF
few | . | TRBJ2-7 | TRBV5-4 | TGTGCCAGCAGCATGCCGGGGGCGTTAGCGTACTTC | CASSMPGALAYF
once | . | TRBJ2-7 | TRBV5-1 | TGCGCCAGCAGCTTCAGCGAGGGCTACGAGCAGTACTTC | CASSFSEGYEQYF
once | TRBD1 | TRBJ1-5 | TRBV9 | TGTGCCAGCAGCCCCCGGACAGGATATCAGCCCCAGCATTTT | CASSPRTGYQPQHF
few | TRBD1 | TRBJ1-2 | TRBV18 | TGTGCCAGCTCACGGGACAGGCGCGCTAACTATGGCTACACCTTC | CASSRDRRANYGYTF
few | . | TRBJ1-1 | TRBV6-5 | TGTGCCAGCAGAAACAGGCTACCCAGTCTCACTGAAGCTTTCTTT | CASRNRLPSLTEAFF
. | TRBD2 | TRBJ2-3 | TRBV7-9 | TGTGCCAGCAGATTAAGAGGGCCGGGACTAGTTTTTGCAGATACGCAGTATTTT | CASRLRGPGLVFADTQYF
. | . | TRBJ2-5 | TRBV6-1 | TGTGCCAGCGCTGGAGGAGGGTTGGGAGAGACCCAGTACTTC | CASAGGGLGETQYF
few | TRBD1 | TRBJ2-1 | TRBV25-1 | TGTGCCAGCAGTGAATCATACAGGGGGTACAATGAGCAGTTCTTC | CASSESYRGYNEQFF
. | TRBD1 | TRBJ2-4 | TRBV6-5 | TGTGCCAGCAGTGGCTCCGGGACAGGGGAGAACATTCAGTACTTC | CASSGSGTGENIQYF
. | TRBD2 | TRBJ2-7 | TRBV18 | TGTGCCAGCTCACTAGCGGGAGGCACCTACGAGCAGTACTTC | CASSLAGGTYEQYF
. | . | TRBJ1-5 | TRBV28 | TGTGCCAGCAGTTTACCTCCCTTCAATCAGCATTTT | CASSLPPFNQHF
few | . | TRBJ2-5 | TRBV28 | TGTGCCAGCAGTTTGGGCGGCCTGGAGACCCAGTACTTC | CASSLGGLETQYF
. | . | TRBJ2-7 | TRBV20-1 | TGCAGTGCTAGATCCCCCTACGAGCAGTACTTC | CSARSPYEQYF
few | TRBD2 | TRBJ2-3 | TRBV12-5 | TGTGCTAGTGGTTCGTACCCCGTAGCGGGAGGGCTTGCAGATACGCAGTATTTT | CASGSYPVAGGLADTQYF
. | . | TRBJ1-4 | TRBV4-3 | TGCGCCAGCAGCCAAGTTTCCTTCTTATATGAAAAACTGTTTTTT | CASSQVSFLYEKLFF
few | . | TRBJ1-4 | TRBV5-4 | TGTGCCAGCAGCTTGTTGGGGACTAATGAAAAACTGTTTTTT | CASSLLGTNEKLFF
few | . | TRBJ2-3 | TRBV25-1 | TGTGCCAGCAGTGAACGTGACCGAAACACAGATACGCAGTATTTT | CASSERDRNTDTQYF
few | . | TRBJ1-2 | TRBV2 | TGTGCCAGCACACCCGACAGGACGATTAACTATGGCTACACCTTC | CASTPDRTINYGYTF
. | TRBD2 | TRBJ2-7 | TRBV5-4 | TGTGCCAGCAGCCCCTTGGCCGGAGCGGGAGGGCCGCAGTACTTC | CASSPLAGAGGPQYF
. | TRBD1 | TRBJ2-7 | TRBV7-9 | TGTGCCAGCAGCTTGGGACAGGGGTTGCCCTACGAGCAGTACTTC | CASSLGQGLPYEQYF
. | . | TRBJ2-4 | TRBV9 | TGTGCCAGCAGCGTAGGGGGGGAAGCCAAAAACATTCAGTACTTC | CASSVGGEAKNIQYF
few | . | TRBJ2-7 | TRBV2 | TGTGCCAGTGCGGCGAGCGCCCTCTCCTACGAGCAGTACTTC | CASAASALSYEQYF
few | . | TRBJ1-1 | TRBV7-9 | TGTGCCAGCAGCTCCACAGGGTCGGGCACTGAAGCTTTCTTT | CASSSTGSGTEAFF
few | TRBD2 | TRBJ2-4 | TRBV29-1 | TGCAGCGTTAGGCCAGGGAGGGAGAATAACATTCAGTACTTC | CSVRPGRENNIQYF